These T cell receptor beta chains were read from a single sample in a study of Ad26.COV2.S vaccination and SARS-CoV-2 variants. Measured with immunoSEQ multiplex PCR; TCRdb has only the in-frame clones, and not every one. The sample has 250,000 or so clones; around 88% are singletons. Specimen: peripheral blood, collected in a trial of Ad26.COV2.S vaccine versus placebo. These receptors originate from a person aged 18-65 years who received the Ad26.COV2.S COVID-19 vaccine or a placebo. The CDR3 runs from the conserved cysteine through the conserved F or W. D genes are given only for firm matches.

J	D	V	CDR3	DNA
TRBJ2-2	NA	TRBV7-2	CASSQLILSGELFF	TGTGCCAGCAGCCAATTAATTCTTTCCGGGGAGCTGTTTTTT
TRBJ1-2	TRBD1	TRBV3-1/TRBV3-2	CASSEGAVGYGYTF	TGTGCCAGCAGCGAGGGGGCAGTAGGCTATGGCTACACCTTC
TRBJ1-2	TRBD1	TRBV7-2	CASSSPQGQSLNYGYTF	TGTGCCAGCAGCTCCCCTCAGGGACAGAGCCTTAACTATGGCTACACCTTC
TRBJ2-2	NA	TRBV11-2	CASSLYGGPGELFF	TGTGCCAGCAGCTTGTATGGGGGTCCCGGGGAGCTGTTTTTT
TRBJ1-2	TRBD1	TRBV3-1/TRBV3-2	CASSQVSPGGYGYTF	TGTGCCAGCAGCCAAGTCTCTCCAGGGGGCTATGGCTACACCTTC
TRBJ1-3	NA	TRBV9	CASSVDRVAGNTIYF	TGTGCCAGCAGCGTAGACAGGGTGGCTGGAAACACCATATATTTT
TRBJ2-1	NA	TRBV7-2	CASSFLGRLSLAYNEQFF	TGTGCCAGCAGCTTTTTAGGAAGACTTTCCCTTGCTTACAATGAGCAGTTCTTC
TRBJ2-2	NA	TRBV27	CASSHTNTGELFF	TGTGCCAGCAGTCACACGAACACCGGGGAGCTGTTTTTT
TRBJ1-2	NA	TRBV7-9	CASSLVGGDGYTF	TGTGCCAGCAGCTTAGTGGGGGGCGATGGCTACACCTTC
TRBJ1-1	NA	TRBV5-4	CASSPGLRTTEAFF	TGTGCCAGCAGCCCCGGTCTCCGAACCACTGAAGCTTTCTTT
TRBJ1-5	NA	TRBV7-8	CASSLEGGYSNQPQHF	TGTGCCAGCAGCTTAGAGGGGGGGTACAGCAATCAGCCCCAGCATTTT
TRBJ1-3	NA	TRBV7-9	CASSLISSGNTIYF	TGTGCCAGCAGCTTGATTAGCTCTGGAAACACCATATATTTT
TRBJ2-1	NA	TRBV11-2	CASSWMDEQFF	TGTGCCAGCAGCTGGATGGATGAGCAGTTCTTC
TRBJ1-1	NA	TRBV12-3/TRBV12-4	CASSGGLNTEAFF	TGTGCCAGCAGCGGGGGACTGAACACTGAAGCTTTCTTT
TRBJ1-1	NA	TRBV18	CASSPPSGDSGAFF	TGTGCCAGCTCACCACCGTCAGGGGATAGTGGAGCTTTCTTT
TRBJ1-4	TRBD1	TRBV5-1	CASSPGQDEKLFF	TGCGCCAGCAGTCCCGGACAGGATGAAAAACTGTTTTTT
TRBJ2-3	TRBD1	TRBV4-1	CASSQVRTGTDTQYF	TGCGCCAGCAGCCAAGTTAGGACAGGGACAGATACGCAGTATTTT
TRBJ2-3	NA	TRBV9	CASSVGRSPFDTQYF	TGTGCCAGCAGCGTAGGGCGCTCCCCGTTCGATACGCAGTATTTT
TRBJ2-1	NA	TRBV4-3	CASSQVGGAYNEQFF	TGCGCCAGCAGCCAAGTCGGGGGCGCCTACAATGAGCAGTTCTTC
TRBJ2-1	NA	TRBV18	CASSHYRGQGDNEQFF	TGTGCCAGCTCACACTACCGGGGCCAAGGGGACAATGAGCAGTTCTTC